This T cell receptor beta chain was sequenced for a study of the immune and genomic landscape of osteosarcoma. Study as a whole: Patients had high-grade osteosarcoma, aged 5-81 at diagnosis. Most patients were poor-risk; around 70% had died.

Study results and caveats: Productive clonality stayed low overall, though C3 exceeded C1. About five cases had one hyperexpanded dominant clone and under 100 clonotypes.

Data came from immunoSEQ multiplex PCR; TCRdb stores just in-frame clones and leaves some out. This sample has about 4,600 clones; 71% occur once, and the top ten carry 15% to 20%. J gave up 0 bases and V 4 bases, and 7 bases lay outside the gene matches. Germline V gene sequence: CDR1 MDHEN, CDR2 SYDVKM. The CDR3 is 19 amino acids. Poor-prognosis osteosarcoma patients supplied post-treatment primary, local recurrence and metastasis tumor specimens. This clone has just a few counts. The target antigen is unknown. This clonotype originated in a human donor with osteosarcoma. The specimen sequenced was osteosarcoma tumor tissue from the femur. The V and J genes are TRBV28 and TRBJ2-6, with TRBD2 matching over 12 bases. CDR3 region: CASSSRTSGDTSGANVLTF. Written as DNA, the CDR3 is TGTGCCAGCAGTTCCAGGACTAGCGGGGATACCTCTGGGGCCAACGTCCTGACTTTC.